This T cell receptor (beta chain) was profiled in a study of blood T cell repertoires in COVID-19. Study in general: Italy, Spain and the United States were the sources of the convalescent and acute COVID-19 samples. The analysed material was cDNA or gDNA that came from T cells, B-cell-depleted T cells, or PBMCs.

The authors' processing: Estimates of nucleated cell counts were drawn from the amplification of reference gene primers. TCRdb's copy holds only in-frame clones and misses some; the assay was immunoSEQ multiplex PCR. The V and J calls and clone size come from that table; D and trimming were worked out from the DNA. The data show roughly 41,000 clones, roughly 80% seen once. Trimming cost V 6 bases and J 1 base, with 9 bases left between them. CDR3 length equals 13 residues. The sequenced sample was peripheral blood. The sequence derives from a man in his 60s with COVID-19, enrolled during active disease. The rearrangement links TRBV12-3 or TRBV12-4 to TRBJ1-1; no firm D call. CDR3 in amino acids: CASSTVKNTEAFF. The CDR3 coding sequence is TGTGCCAGCAGCACGGTAAAGAACACTGAAGCTTTCTTT.